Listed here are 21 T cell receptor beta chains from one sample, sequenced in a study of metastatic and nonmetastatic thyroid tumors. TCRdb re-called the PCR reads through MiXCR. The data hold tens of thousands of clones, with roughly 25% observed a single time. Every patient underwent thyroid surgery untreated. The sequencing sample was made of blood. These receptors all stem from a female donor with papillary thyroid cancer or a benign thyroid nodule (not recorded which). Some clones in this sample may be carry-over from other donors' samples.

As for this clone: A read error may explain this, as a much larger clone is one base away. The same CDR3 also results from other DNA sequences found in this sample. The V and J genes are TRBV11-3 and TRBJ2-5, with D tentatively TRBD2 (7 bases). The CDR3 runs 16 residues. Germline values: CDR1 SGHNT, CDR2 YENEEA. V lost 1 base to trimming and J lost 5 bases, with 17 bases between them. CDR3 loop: CASSLVGGGAGETQYF. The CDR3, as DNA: TGTGCCAGCAGCTTAGTAGGCGGGGGCGCCGGGGAGACCCAGTACTTC.

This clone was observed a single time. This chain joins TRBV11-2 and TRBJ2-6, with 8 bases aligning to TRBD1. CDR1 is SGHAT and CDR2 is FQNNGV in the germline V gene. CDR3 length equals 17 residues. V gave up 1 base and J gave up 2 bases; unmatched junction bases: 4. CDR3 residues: CASSLGTGIAGANVLTF. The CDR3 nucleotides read TGTGCCAGCAGCTTAGGGACAGGGATTGCTGGGGCCAACGTCCTGACTTTC.

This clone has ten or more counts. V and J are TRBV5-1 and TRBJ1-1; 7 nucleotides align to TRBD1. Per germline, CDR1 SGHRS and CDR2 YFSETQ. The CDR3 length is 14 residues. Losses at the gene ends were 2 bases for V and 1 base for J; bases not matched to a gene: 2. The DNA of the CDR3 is TGCGCCAGCAGCTTAGGGACAGCGAACACTGAAGCTTTCTTT. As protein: CASSLGTANTEAFF.

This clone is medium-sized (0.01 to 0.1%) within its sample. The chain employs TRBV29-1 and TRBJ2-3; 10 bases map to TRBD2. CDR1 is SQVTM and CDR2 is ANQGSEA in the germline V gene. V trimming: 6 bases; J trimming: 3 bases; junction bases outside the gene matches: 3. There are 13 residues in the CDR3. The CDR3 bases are TGCAGCGTCCCGACTAGCGGGACAGATACGCAGTATTTT. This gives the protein CSVPTSGTDTQYF.

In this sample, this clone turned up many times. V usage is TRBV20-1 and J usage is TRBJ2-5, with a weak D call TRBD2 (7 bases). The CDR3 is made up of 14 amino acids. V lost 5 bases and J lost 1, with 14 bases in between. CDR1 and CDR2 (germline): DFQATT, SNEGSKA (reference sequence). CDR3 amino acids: CSALGGGSQETQYF. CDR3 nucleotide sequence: TGCAGTGCTCTGGGGGGGGGCTCCCAAGAGACCCAGTACTTC.

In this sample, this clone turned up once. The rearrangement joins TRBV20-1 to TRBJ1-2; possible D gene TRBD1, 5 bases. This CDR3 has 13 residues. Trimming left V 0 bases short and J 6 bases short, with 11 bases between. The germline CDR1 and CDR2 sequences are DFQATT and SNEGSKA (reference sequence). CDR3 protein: CSARDQQANGYTF. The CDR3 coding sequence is TGCAGTGCTAGAGACCAACAGGCGAATGGCTACACCTTC.

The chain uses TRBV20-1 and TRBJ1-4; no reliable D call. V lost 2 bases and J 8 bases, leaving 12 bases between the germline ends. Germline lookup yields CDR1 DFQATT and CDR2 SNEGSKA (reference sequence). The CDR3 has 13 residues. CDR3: CSARSRTEEKLFF. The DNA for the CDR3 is TGCAGTGCTAGATCTAGGACTGAGGAAAAACTGTTTTTT.

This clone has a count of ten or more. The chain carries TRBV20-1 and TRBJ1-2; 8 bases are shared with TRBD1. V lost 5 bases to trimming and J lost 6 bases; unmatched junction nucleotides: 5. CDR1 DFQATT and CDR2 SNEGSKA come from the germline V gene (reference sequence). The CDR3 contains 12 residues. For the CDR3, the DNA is TGCAGTGCTCAGACAGGGGTCCATGGCTACACCTTC. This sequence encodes CSAQTGVHGYTF.

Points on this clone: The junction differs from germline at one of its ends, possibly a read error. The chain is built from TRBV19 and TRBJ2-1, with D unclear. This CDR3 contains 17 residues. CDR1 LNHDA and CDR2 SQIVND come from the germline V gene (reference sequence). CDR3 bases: TGTGCCAGTATTATAGGTGGCGAGGCCCCGCGGATGTATGAGCAGTTCTTC. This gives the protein CASIIGGEAPRMYEQFF.

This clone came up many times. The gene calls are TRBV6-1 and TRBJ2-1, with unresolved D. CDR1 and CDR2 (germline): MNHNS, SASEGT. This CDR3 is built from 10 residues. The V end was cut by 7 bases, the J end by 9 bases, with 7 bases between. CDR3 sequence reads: CASNLAEQFF. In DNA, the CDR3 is TGTGCCAGCAATCTTGCTGAGCAGTTCTTC.

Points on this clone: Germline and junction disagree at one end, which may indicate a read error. CDR3 residues: CVSSENRGGYDQWYF. DNA for the CDR3: TGTGTCAGCAGTGAAAACAGGGGGGGTTACGATCAGTGGTACTTC. The gene calls are TRBV6-1 and TRBJ2-7; TRBD1 might be the D (8 bases). Germline CDR1 reads MNHNS; CDR2 reads SASEGT. The CDR3 loop spans 15 amino acids.

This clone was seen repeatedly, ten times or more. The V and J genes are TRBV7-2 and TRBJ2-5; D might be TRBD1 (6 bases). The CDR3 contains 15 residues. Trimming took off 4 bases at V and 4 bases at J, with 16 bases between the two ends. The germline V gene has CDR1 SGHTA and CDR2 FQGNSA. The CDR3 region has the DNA TGTGCCAGCAGCTCGTACAGGGCCCCGGGAGAGACCCAGTACTTC. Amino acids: CASSSYRAPGETQYF.

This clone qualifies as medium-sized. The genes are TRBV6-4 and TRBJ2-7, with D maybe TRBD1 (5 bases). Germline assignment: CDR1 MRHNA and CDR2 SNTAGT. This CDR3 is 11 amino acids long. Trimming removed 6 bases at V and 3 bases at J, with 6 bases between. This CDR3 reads CASRQGYEQYF. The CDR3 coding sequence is TGTGCCAGCAGGCAGGGCTACGAGCAGTACTTC.

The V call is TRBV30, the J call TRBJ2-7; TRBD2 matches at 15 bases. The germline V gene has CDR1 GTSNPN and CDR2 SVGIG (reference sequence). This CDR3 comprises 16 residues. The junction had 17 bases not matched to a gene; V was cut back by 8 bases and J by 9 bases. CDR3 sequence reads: CARHKGLAGGLYSQYF. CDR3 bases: TGTGCCCGCCACAAGGGACTAGCGGGAGGTCTATATTCGCAGTACTTC.

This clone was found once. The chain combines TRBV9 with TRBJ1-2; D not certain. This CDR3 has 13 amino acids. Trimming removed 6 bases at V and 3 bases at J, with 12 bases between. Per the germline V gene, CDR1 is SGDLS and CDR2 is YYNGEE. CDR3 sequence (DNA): TGTGCCAGCACCCGGGAGTGCCACTATGGCTACACCTTC. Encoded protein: CASTRECHYGYTF.

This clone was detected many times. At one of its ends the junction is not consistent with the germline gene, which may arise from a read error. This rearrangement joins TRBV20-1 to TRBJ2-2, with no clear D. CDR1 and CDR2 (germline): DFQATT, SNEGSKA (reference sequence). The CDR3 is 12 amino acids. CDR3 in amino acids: CSSRHPPGELFF. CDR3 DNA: TGCAGTTCTAGACATCCCCCCGGGGAGCTGTTTTTT.

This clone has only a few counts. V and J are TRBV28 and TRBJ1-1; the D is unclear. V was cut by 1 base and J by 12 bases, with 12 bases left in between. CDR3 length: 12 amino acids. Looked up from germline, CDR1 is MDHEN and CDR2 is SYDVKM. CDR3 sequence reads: CASSLLGSTSFF. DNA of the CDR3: TGTGCCAGCAGTTTATTAGGCTCGACGTCTTTCTTT. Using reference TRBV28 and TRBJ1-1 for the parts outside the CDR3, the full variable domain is DVKVTQSSRYLVKRTGEKVFLECVQDMDHENMFWYRQDPGLGLRLIYFSYDVKMKEKGDIPEGYSVSREKKERFSLILESASTNQTSMYLCASSLLGSTSFFGQGTRLTVV.

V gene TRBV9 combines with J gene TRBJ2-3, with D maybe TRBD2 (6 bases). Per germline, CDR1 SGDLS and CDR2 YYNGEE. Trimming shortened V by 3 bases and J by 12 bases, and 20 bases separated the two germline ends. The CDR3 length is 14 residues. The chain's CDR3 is CASSGGEPGRTQYF. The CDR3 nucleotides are TGTGCCAGCAGCGGGGGGGAACCGGGACGGACTCAGTATTTT. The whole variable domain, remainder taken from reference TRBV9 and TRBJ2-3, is DSGVTQTPKHLITATGQRVTLRCSPRSGDLSVYWYQQSLDQGLQFLIQYYNGEERAKGNILERFSAQQFPDLHSELNLSSLELGDSALYFCASSGGEPGRTQYFGPGTRLTVL.

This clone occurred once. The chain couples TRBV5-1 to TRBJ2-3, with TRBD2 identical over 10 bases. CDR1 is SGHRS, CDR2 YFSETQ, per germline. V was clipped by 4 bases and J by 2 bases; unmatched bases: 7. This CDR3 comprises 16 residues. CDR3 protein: CASSPSGRDLTDTQYF. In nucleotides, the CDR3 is TGCGCCAGCAGCCCAAGCGGGAGGGATCTCACAGATACGCAGTATTTT.

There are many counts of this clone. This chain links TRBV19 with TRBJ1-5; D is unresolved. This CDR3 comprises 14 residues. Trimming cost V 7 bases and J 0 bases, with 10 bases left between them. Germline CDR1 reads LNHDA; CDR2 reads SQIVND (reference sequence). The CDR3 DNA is TGTGCCAGTATTCTGGGTTATAGCAATCAGCCCCAGCATTTT. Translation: CASILGYSNQPQHF.

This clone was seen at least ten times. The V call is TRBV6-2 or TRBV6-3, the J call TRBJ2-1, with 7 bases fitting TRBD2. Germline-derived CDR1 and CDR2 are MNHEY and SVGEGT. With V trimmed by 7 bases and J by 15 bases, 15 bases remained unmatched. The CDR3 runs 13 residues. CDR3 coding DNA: TGTGCCAGCACCGCCTATCCGGCGGGAGAAATGTTCTTC. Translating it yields CASTAYPAGEMFF.